These T cell receptor beta chains were read from a single sample in a study of blood T cells in healthy people across ages. From the 5' RACE reads, TCRdb called clonotypes with MiXCR, one entry per CDR3 protein. The data show 750,000 to 850,000 distinct CDR3 sequences, roughly 25% seen once. This same sample was also taken into another study, of T cells of mothers and their children.

The specimen sequenced was blood. These receptors all come from a boy between 5 and 17 years old in good health. Each CDR3 is given with its conserved first and last residue. A D gene is named only where the DNA matches it firmly. Clone size, where shown, is once, few, many, or a class for clones that have expanded.

17,TRBV6-5,TRBJ2-1,TRBD2,few,TGTGCCAGCAGTTACTCGCTCCTAGCGGGAGGTTCAAATGAGCAGTTCTTC,CASSYSLLAGGSNEQFF
15,TRBV9,TRBJ2-7,TRBD2,NA,TGTGCCAGCAGCGTAGGGGTAGCGGGAGTATCCGAGCAGTACTTC,CASSVGVAGVSEQYF
15,TRBV5-5,TRBJ2-7,TRBD2,NA,TGTGCCAGCAGCATCCTAGCGGAAACGACCTACGAGCAGTACTTC,CASSILAETTYEQYF
20,TRBV9,TRBJ1-3,NA,NA,TGTGCCAGCAGCCCGAAAGGACAGACGTTACGGGGGGGATCTGGAAACACCATATATTTT,CASSPKGQTLRGGSGNTIYF
16,TRBV12-3/TRBV12-4,TRBJ2-7,TRBD1,NA,TGTGCCAGCAGTTTAGTGCCTCCGGGACAGGGGTACGAGCAGTACTTC,CASSLVPPGQGYEQYF
13,TRBV4-1,TRBJ2-7,NA,NA,TGCGCCAGCAGCCAAGACGACAGTTACGAGCAGTACTTC,CASSQDDSYEQYF
13,TRBV29-1,TRBJ2-2,NA,NA,TGCAGCGTTGAGGTCGGGAACACCGGGGAGCTGTTTTTT,CSVEVGNTGELFF
12,TRBV20-1,TRBJ1-1,TRBD1,many,TGCAGTGCTAGGACAGGGGACACTGAAGCTTTCTTT,CSARTGDTEAFF
15,TRBV6-5,TRBJ2-7,NA,few,TGTGCCAGCAGCCCCGAGAGGGGGGGCCCTTACGAGCAGTACTTC,CASSPERGGPYEQYF
15,TRBV19,TRBJ2-5,TRBD2,NA,TGTGCCAGTAGTATAAGGCTAGCGGCCAATGATCAAGAGTTCTTC,CASSIRLAANDQEFF
11,TRBV9,TRBJ2-1,NA,few,TGTGCCAGCAGCGTAGGGCGGGAGCAGTTCTTC,CASSVGREQFF
15,TRBV12-3/TRBV12-4,TRBJ2-5,NA,few,TGTGCCAGCAGCCGAGAGGACCCAGCTCGGGAGACCCAGTACTTC,CASSREDPARETQYF
13,TRBV28,TRBJ1-1,NA,NA,TGTGCCAGCACTGGGGTCTCCAACACTGAAGCTTTCTTT,CASTGVSNTEAFF
19,TRBV27,TRBJ2-7,TRBD2,NA,TGTGCCAGCAGTTCGACTAGCGGGAGACTGGTTTCCTCTCGCTACGAGCAGTACTTC,CASSSTSGRLVSSRYEQYF
14,TRBV11-2,TRBJ2-3,NA,NA,TGTGCCAGCAGCCAGGGACGGCGCACAGATACGCAGTATTTT,CASSQGRRTDTQYF
16,TRBV4-3,TRBJ2-7,NA,NA,TGCGCCAGCAGCCAAGATTGGAGGCTAGCTGCCTACGAGCAGTACTTC,CASSQDWRLAAYEQYF
13,TRBV20-1,TRBJ2-7,TRBD2,few,TGCAGCGTGCGGGGGGTTAAGTCCTACGAGCAGTACTTC,CSVRGVKSYEQYF
12,TRBV15,TRBJ2-2,NA,NA,TGTGCCACCAGCAGAGATGGGTTGGAGCTGTTTTTT,CATSRDGLELFF
14,TRBV6-5,TRBJ2-7,TRBD2,few,TGTGCCAGCAGTTACTCGAGCGGGGGGAGCGAGCAGTACTTC,CASSYSSGGSEQYF
11,TRBV27,TRBJ2-5,TRBD1,few,TGTGCCAGCAGTTCAGGACAGGGGCAGTACTTC,CASSSGQGQYF
16,TRBV20-1,TRBJ2-7,TRBD2,NA,TGCAGTGCTAGATCGGCTAGCGGCCCTACTCGGGAAGAGCAGTACTTC,CSARSASGPTREEQYF
14,TRBV20-1,TRBJ1-5,NA,NA,TGCAGTGCTAGGTTTTTAGATAGGGGAAAGCCCCAGCATTTT,CSARFLDRGKPQHF